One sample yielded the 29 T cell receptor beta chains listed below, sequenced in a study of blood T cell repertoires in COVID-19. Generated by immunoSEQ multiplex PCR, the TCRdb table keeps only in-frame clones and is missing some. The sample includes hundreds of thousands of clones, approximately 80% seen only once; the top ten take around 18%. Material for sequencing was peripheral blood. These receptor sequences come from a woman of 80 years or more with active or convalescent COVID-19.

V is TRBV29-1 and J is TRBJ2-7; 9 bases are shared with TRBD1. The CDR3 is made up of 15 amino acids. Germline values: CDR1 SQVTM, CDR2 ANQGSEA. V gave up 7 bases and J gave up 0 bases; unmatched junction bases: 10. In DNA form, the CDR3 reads TGCAGCGCCAGTTACAGGGGGCGAACCTCCTACGAGCAGTACTTC. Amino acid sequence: CSASYRGRTSYEQYF.

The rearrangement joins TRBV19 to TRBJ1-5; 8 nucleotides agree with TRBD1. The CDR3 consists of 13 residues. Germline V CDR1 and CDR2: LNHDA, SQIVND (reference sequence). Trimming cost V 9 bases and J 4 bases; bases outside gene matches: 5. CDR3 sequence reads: CASRDRLNQPQHF. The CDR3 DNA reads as TGTGCCAGCCGGGACAGGCTAAATCAGCCCCAGCATTTT.

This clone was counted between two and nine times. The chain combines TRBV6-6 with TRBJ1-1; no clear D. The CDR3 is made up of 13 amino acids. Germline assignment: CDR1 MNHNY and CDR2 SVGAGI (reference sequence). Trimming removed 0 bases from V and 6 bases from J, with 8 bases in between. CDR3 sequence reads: CASSYSQAAEAFF. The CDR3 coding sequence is TGTGCCAGCAGTTACTCTCAGGCCGCTGAAGCTTTCTTT.

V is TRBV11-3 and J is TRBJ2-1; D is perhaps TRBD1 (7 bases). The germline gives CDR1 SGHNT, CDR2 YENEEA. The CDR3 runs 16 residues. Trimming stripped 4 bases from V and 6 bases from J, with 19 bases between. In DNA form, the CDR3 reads TGTGCCAGCAGCTCTCGGAGGGGGCAGATAGTCAATGAGCAGTTCTTC. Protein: CASSSRRGQIVNEQFF.

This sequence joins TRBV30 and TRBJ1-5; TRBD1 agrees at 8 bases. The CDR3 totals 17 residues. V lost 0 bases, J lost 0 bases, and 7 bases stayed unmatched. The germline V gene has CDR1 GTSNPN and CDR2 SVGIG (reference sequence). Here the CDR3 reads CAWSVGRTGNSNQPQHF. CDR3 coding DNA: TGTGCCTGGAGTGTCGGCCGGACAGGGAATAGCAATCAGCCCCAGCATTTT.

The CDR3 DNA follows: TGTGCCAGCAGTGTCGGACAGAGCGCCTCCTATGGCTACACCTTC. Translated, it gives CASSVGQSASYGYTF. The chain uses TRBV2 and TRBJ1-2; maybe TRBD1 (6 bases). The V end lost 4 bases, the J end lost 4 bases, and 16 bases lay between the germline ends. Germline V gene lookup returns CDR1 SNHLY and CDR2 FYNNEI. The CDR3 totals 15 residues.

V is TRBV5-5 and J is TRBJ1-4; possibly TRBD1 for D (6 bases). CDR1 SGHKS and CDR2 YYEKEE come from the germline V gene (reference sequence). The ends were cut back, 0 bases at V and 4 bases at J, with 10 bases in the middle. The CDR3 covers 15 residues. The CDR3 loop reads CASSLGQVLNEKLFF. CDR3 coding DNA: TGTGCCAGCAGCTTGGGACAGGTCCTTAATGAAAAACTGTTTTTT.

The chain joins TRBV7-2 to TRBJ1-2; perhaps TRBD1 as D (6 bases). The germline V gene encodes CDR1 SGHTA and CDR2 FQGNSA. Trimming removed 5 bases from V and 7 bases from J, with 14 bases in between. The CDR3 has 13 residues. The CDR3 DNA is TGTGCCAGCAGCCCAGCGGGGGCGGCTGGCTACACCTTC. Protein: CASSPAGAAGYTF. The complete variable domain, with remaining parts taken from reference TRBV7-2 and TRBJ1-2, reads GAGVSQSPSNKVTEKGKDVELRCDPISGHTALYWYRQSLGQGLEFLIYFQGNSAPDKSGLPSDRFSAERTGGSVSTLTIQRTQQEDSAVYLCASSPAGAAGYTFGSGTRLTVV.

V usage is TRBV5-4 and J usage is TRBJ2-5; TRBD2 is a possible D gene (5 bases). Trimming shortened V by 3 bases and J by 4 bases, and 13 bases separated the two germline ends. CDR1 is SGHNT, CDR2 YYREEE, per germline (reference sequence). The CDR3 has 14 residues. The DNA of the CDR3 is TGTGCCAGCAGCTCACGGCAAGGAGGAGAGACCCAGTACTTC. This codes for CASSSRQGGETQYF.

CDR3 sequence: CASSIGQGINQPQHF. CDR3 DNA: TGCGCCAGCAGCATCGGACAGGGGATCAATCAGCCCCAGCATTTT. The chain employs TRBV5-1 and TRBJ1-5, with 9 positions matching TRBD1. This CDR3 spans 15 amino acids. Germline CDR1 is SGHRS and CDR2 is YFSETQ. The ends lost 4 bases at V and 3 bases at J; junction bases unmatched: 5.

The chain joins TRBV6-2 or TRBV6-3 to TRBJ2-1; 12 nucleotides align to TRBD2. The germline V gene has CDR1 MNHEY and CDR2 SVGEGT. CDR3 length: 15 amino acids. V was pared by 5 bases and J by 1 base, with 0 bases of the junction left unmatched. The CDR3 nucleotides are TGTGCCAGCAGTACTAGCGGGAGGTCCTACAATGAGCAGTTCTTC. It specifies CASSTSGRSYNEQFF.

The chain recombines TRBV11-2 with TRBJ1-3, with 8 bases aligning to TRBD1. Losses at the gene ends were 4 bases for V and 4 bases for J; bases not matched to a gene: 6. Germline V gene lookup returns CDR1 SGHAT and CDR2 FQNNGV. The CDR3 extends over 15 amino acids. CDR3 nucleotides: TGTGCCAGCAGCTCCAGACAGGGGCTAGGAAACACCATATATTTT. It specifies CASSSRQGLGNTIYF.

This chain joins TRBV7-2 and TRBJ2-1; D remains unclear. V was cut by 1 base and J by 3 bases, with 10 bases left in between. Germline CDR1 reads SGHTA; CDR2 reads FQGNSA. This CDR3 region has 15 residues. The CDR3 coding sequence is TGTGCCAGCAGCTTAGACCCAACGGGCTACAATGAGCAGTTCTTC. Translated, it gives CASSLDPTGYNEQFF.

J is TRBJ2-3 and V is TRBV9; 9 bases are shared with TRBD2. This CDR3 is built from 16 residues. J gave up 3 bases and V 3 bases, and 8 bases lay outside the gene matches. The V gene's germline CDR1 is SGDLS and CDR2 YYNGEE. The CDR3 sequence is CASSASQREETDTQYF. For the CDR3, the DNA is TGTGCCAGCAGCGCCAGCCAGCGGGAGGAAACAGATACGCAGTATTTT.

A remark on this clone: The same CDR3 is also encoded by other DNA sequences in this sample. The CDR3 here is CASSPGQGYEQYF. Written as DNA, the CDR3 is TGTGCCAGCAGTCCAGGACAGGGTTACGAGCAGTACTTC. The rearrangement joins TRBV28 to TRBJ2-7, with TRBD1 matching over 8 bases. J lost 4 bases, V lost 5 bases, and 4 bases had no gene match. From germline, CDR1 is MDHEN and CDR2 SYDVKM. CDR3 length equals 13 residues.

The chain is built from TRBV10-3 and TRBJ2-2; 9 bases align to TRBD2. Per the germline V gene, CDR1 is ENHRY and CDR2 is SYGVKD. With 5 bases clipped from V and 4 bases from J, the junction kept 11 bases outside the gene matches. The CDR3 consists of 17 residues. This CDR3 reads CAISTLAGGPGTGELFF. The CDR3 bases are TGTGCCATCAGTACATTGGCGGGGGGGCCTGGCACCGGGGAGCTGTTTTTT.

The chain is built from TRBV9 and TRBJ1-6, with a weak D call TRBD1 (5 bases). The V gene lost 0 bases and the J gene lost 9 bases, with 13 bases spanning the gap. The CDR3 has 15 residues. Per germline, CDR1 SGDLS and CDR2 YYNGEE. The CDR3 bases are TGTGCCAGCAGCGTAGTGGGGCAGGTGGGTTCACCCCTCCACTTT. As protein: CASSVVGQVGSPLHF.

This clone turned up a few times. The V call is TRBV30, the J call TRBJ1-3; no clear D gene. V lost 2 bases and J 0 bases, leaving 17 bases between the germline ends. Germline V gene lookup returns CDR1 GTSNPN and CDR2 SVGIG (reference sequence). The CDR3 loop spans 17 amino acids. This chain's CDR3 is CAWSNTGYPVSGNTIYF. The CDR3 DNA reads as TGTGCCTGGAGTAATACGGGGTACCCGGTCTCTGGAAACACCATATATTTT.

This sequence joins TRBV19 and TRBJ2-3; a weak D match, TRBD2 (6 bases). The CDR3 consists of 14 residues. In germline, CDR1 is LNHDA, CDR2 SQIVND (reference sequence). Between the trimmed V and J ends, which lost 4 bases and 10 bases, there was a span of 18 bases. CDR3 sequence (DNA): TGTGCCAGTAGTACTCAAATCACTAGCCCTTCGCAGTATTTT. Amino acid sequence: CASSTQITSPSQYF.

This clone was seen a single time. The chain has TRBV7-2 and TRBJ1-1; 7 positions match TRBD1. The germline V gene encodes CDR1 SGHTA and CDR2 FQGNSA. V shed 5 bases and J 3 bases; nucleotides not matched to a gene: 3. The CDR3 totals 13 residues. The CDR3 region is CASSPGGYTEAFF. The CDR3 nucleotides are TGTGCCAGCAGCCCAGGGGGTTACACTGAAGCTTTCTTT.

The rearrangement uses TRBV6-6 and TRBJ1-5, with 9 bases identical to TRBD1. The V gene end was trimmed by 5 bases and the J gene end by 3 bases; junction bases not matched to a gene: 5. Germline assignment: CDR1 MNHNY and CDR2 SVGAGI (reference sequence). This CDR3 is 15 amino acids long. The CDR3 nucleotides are TGTGCCAGCAGTACTGACAGGGGGTCCAATCAGCCCCAGCATTTT. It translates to CASSTDRGSNQPQHF.

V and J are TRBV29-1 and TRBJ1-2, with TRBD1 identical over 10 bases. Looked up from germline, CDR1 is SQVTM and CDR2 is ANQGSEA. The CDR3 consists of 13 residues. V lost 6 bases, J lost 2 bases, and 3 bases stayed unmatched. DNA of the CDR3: TGCAGCGTACCGGACAGGGGGAACTATGGCTACACCTTC. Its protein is CSVPDRGNYGYTF.

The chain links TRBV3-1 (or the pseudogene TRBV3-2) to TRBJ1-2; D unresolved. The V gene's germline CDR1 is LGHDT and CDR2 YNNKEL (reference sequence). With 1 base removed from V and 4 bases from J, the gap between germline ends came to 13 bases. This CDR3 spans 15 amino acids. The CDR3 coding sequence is TGTGCCAGCAGCCAAGGGTCAGTTCCGCCCTATGGCTACACCTTC. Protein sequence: CASSQGSVPPYGYTF.

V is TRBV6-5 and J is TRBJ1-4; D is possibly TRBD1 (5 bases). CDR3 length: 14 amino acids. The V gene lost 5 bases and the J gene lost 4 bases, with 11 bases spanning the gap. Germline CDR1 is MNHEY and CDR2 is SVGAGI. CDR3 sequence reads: CASSMDTYNEKLFF. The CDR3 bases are TGTGCCAGCAGTATGGACACTTATAATGAAAAACTGTTTTTT.

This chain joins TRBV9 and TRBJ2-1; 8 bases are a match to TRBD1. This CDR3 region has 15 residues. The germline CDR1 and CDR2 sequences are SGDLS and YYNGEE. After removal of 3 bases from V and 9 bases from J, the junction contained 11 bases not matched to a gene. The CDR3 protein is CASSGQGKAPGEQFF. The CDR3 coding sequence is TGTGCCAGCAGCGGACAGGGGAAGGCCCCGGGTGAGCAGTTCTTC.

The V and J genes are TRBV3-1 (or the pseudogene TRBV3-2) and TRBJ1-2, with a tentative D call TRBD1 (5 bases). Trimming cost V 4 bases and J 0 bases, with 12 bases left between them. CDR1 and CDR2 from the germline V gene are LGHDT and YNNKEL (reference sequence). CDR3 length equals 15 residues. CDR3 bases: TGTGCCAGCAGCCCTTCAGGGCGAGCTAACTATGGCTACACCTTC. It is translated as CASSPSGRANYGYTF.

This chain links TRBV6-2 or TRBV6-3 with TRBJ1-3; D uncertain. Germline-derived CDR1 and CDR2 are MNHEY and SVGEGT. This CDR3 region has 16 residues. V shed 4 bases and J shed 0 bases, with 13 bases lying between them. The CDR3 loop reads CASSFFGLTSGNTIYF. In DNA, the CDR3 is TGTGCCAGCAGTTTCTTCGGACTGACCTCTGGAAACACCATATATTTT.

DNA for the CDR3: TGTGCCAGCTCACCACTGGGGACAGGCAACACAGATACGCAGTATTTT. Translating gives CASSPLGTGNTDTQYF. This sequence joins TRBV18 and TRBJ2-3; 8 bases are shared with TRBD1. The CDR3 extends over 16 amino acids. Germline CDR1 is KGHSH and CDR2 is LQKENI. After removal of 1 base from V and 2 bases from J, the junction contained 5 bases not matched to a gene.

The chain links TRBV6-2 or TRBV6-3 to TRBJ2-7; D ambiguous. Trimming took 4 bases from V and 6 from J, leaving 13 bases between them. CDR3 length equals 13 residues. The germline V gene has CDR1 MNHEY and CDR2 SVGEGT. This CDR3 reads CASSFRSLPEQYF. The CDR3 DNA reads TGTGCCAGCAGTTTTCGGTCGCTCCCCGAGCAGTACTTC.